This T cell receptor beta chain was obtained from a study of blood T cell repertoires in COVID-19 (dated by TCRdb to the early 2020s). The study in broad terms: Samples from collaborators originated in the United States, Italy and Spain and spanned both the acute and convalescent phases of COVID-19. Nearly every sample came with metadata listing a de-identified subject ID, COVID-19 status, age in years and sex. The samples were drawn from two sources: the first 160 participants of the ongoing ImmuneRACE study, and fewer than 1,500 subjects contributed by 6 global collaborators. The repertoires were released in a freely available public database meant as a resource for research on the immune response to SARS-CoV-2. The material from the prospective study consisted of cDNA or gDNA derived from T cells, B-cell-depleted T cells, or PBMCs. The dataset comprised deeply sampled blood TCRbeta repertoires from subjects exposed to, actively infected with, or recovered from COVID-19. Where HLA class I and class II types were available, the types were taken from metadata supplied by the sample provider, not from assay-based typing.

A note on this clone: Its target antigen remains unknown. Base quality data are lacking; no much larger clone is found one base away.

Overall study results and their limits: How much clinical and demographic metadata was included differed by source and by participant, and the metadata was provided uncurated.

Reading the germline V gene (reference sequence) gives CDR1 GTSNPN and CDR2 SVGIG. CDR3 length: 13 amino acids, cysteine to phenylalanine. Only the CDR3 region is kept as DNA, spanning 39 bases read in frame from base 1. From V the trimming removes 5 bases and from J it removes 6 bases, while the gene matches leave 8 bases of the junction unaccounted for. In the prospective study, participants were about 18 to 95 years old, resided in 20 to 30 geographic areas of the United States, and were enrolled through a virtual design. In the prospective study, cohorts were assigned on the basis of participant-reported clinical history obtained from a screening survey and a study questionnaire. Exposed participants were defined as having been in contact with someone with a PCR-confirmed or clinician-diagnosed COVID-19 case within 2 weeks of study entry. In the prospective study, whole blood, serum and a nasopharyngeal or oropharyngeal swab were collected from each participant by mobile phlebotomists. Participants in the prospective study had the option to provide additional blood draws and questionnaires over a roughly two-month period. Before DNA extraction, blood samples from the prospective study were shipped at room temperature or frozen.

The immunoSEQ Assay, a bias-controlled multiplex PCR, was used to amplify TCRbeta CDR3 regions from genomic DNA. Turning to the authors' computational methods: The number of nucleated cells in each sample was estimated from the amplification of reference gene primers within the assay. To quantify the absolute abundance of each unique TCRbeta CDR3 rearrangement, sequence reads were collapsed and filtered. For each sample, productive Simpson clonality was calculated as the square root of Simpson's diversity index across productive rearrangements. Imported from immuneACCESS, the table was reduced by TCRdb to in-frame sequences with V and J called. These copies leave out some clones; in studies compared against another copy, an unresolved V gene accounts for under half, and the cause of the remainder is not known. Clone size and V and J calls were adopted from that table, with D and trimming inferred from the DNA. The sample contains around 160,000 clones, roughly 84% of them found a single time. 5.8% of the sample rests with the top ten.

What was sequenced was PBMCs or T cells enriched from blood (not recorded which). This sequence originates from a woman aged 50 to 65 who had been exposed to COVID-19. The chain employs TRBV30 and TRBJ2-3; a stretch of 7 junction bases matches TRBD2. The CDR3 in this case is CAWARRESDTQYF. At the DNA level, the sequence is TGTGCCTGGGCTCGGCGGGAGTCCGATACGCAGTATTTT. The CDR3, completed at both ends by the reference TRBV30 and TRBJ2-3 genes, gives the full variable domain SQTIHQWPATLVQPVGSPLSLECTVEGTSNPNLYWYRQAAGRGLQLLFYSVGIGQISSEVPQNLSASRPQDRQFILSSKKLLLSDSGFYLCAWARRESDTQYFGPGTRLTVL.